The 15 T cell receptor beta chains given below trace back to one sample, sequenced in a study of cytomegalovirus exposure and HLA in healthy donors. PCR amplification relied on 60 Vbeta primers (plus 13 Jbeta primers). Only in-frame clones appear in the TCRdb table, and some are missing; sequencing was by immunoSEQ multiplex PCR. This sample has about 180,000 clones; around 77% occur once, and the top ten carry about 2.4%. Sequenced material: PBMCs. The receptors were sampled from a man in his sixties in good health and CMV-seronegative.

The gene calls are TRBV19 and TRBJ2-7; 8 bases are a match to TRBD2. The ends lost 4 bases at V and 2 bases at J; junction bases unmatched: 13. The germline V gene encodes CDR1 LNHDA and CDR2 SQIVND (reference sequence). The CDR3 is 17 residues long. The CDR3 DNA reads TGTGCCAGTAGTAAAGGGGCCCGAGGACTAGCCCCCTACGAGCAGTACTTC. Translated, it gives CASSKGARGLAPYEQYF.

The rearrangement uses TRBV7-9 and TRBJ2-2; D perhaps matches TRBD2 (5 bases). CDR1 is SEHNR and CDR2 is FQNEAQ in the germline V gene (reference sequence). The CDR3 length is 16 residues. Between the trimmed V and J ends, which lost 2 bases and 0 bases, there was a span of 10 bases. DNA of the CDR3: TGTGCCAGCAGCTTAATCGCGGGCCCGAACACCGGGGAGCTGTTTTTT. Translated: CASSLIAGPNTGELFF.

The rearrangement joins TRBV5-6 to TRBJ2-3; 8 bases line up with TRBD2. Germline lookup yields CDR1 SGHDT and CDR2 YYEEEE. This CDR3 comprises 14 residues. With V trimmed by 0 bases and J by 7 bases, 4 bases remained unmatched. The CDR3 sequence: CASSLGLALHTQYF. The CDR3 region has the DNA TGTGCCAGCAGCTTGGGACTAGCGTTACATACGCAGTATTTT.

The chain employs TRBV7-9 and TRBJ1-6; TRBD1 agrees at 10 bases. The V segment lost 4 bases and the J segment 9 bases; nucleotides outside the gene matches: 6. The germline V gene has CDR1 SEHNR and CDR2 FQNEAQ (reference sequence). This CDR3 spans 15 amino acids. Written as DNA, the CDR3 is TGTGCCAGCAGCTCCCGACAGGGGGCCGTTTCACCCCTCCACTTT. As protein: CASSSRQGAVSPLHF. Full variable domain (remainder filled in from reference TRBV7-9 and TRBJ1-6): DTGVSQNPRHKITKRGQNVTFRCDPISEHNRLYWYRQTLGQGPEFLTYFQNEAQLEKSRLLSDRFSAERPKGSFSTLEIQRTEQGDSAMYLCASSSRQGAVSPLHFGNGTRLTVT.

This clone was seen only a few times. This chain uses TRBV5-1 with TRBJ2-1; tentative D call: TRBD2 (6 bases). This CDR3 is 13 amino acids long. From germline, CDR1 is SGHRS and CDR2 YFSETQ. The V end lost 7 bases, the J end lost 6 bases, and 14 bases lay between the germline ends. CDR3 DNA: TGCGCCAGCCATCCTGGAGGGATCAATGAGCAGTTCTTC. This sequence encodes CASHPGGINEQFF. The full variable domain, rest sourced from reference TRBV5-1 and TRBJ2-1, is KAGVTQTPRYLIKTRGQQVTLSCSPISGHRSVSWYQQTPGQGLQFLFEYFSETQRNKGNFPGRFSGRQFSNSRSEMNVSTLELGDSALYLCASHPGGINEQFFGPGTRLTVL.

The chain links TRBV7-8 to TRBJ2-1, with 7 nucleotides matching TRBD1. CDR3 length: 12 amino acids. The germline V gene encodes CDR1 SGHVS and CDR2 FQNEAQ. J was trimmed by 7 bases and V by 5 bases; bases with no gene match: 2. The CDR3 coding sequence is TGTGCCAGCAGCCAGGGGGTAAATGAGCAGTTCTTC. This sequence encodes CASSQGVNEQFF.

This clone appeared once. This rearrangement joins TRBV6-5 to TRBJ2-3, with TRBD2 identical over 9 bases. V was clipped by 8 bases and J by 6 bases; unmatched bases: 9. CDR3 length: 14 residues. From germline, CDR1 is MNHEY and CDR2 SVGAGI. As DNA, the CDR3 is TGTGCCAGCTCGACTAGCGGAAGAGGGGATACGCAGTATTTT. Protein product: CASSTSGRGDTQYF.

This rearrangement joins TRBV28 to TRBJ2-7, with D tentatively TRBD1 (6 bases). Deletions cut 4 bases from V and 2 bases from J, with 12 bases between. The CDR3 is 14 amino acids. CDR1 and CDR2 from the germline V gene are MDHEN and SYDVKM. CDR3 DNA: TGTGCCAGCAGTTCCCCGGGACATCCCTACGAGCAGTACTTC. Its protein is CASSSPGHPYEQYF.

The chain recombines TRBV18 with TRBJ2-7, with D hard to call. This CDR3 is 12 amino acids long. The germline gives CDR1 KGHSH, CDR2 LQKENI. Trimming cost V 6 bases and J 3 bases, with 9 bases left between them. CDR3 sequence reads: CASSMTDYEQYF. The CDR3 DNA reads TGTGCCAGCTCTATGACTGACTACGAGCAGTACTTC.

With regard to this clone: A junction end diverges from the germline sequence, so it may reflect a read error. J is TRBJ1-2 and V is TRBV19; 7 positions match TRBD1. This CDR3 spans 13 amino acids. From germline, CDR1 is LNHDA and CDR2 SQIVND (reference sequence). CDR3 sequence: CASSPTGISGYPF. CDR3 DNA sequence: TGTGCCAGTAGCCCGACAGGGATTAGTGGCTACCCCTTC.

About this clone itself: The same CDR3 arises from other DNA sequences in this sample as well. The chain recombines TRBV18 with TRBJ1-5; a weak D match, TRBD1 (5 bases). This CDR3 spans 14 amino acids. Trimming took 2 bases from V and 2 from J, leaving 7 bases between them. The germline V gene encodes CDR1 KGHSH and CDR2 LQKENI. CDR3 DNA: TGTGCCAGCTCACCAGGGGCAGGCAATCAGCCCCAGCATTTT. Its translation: CASSPGAGNQPQHF.

This chain links TRBV2 with TRBJ2-7, with D possibly matching TRBD1 (5 bases). Trimming left V 3 bases short and J 6 bases short, with 9 bases between. The CDR3 sequence is 12 residues long. Per the germline V gene, CDR1 is SNHLY and CDR2 is FYNNEI. CDR3 DNA: TGTGCCAGCAGTGATGACAGCTCCGAGCAGTACTTC. Translating it yields CASSDDSSEQYF.

Regarding this clone: Its ends do not fully match the called genes, so a read error is possible. The chain links TRBV28 to TRBJ1-5; D might be TRBD1 (5 bases). This CDR3 is 15 amino acids long. Looked up from germline, CDR1 is MDHEN and CDR2 is SYDVKM. The CDR3 reads CASSLEWGDDQPQNF. The CDR3 region has the DNA TGTGCCAGCAGTTTGGAATGGGGGGATGATCAGCCCCAGAATTTT.

This rearrangement joins TRBV29-1 to TRBJ2-2; 11 bases match TRBD2. The CDR3 extends over 15 amino acids. V gave up 4 bases and J gave up 5 bases; unmatched junction bases: 6. Germline-derived CDR1 and CDR2 are SQVTM and ANQGSEA. CDR3 nucleotide sequence: TGCAGCGTTGTTACTAGCGGGAGTTTAACCGGGGAGCTGTTTTTT. As protein: CSVVTSGSLTGELFF.

This sequence joins TRBV19 and TRBJ2-3; 8 bases match TRBD2. The germline CDR1 and CDR2 sequences are LNHDA and SQIVND (reference sequence). This CDR3 has 16 residues. The trim removed 3 bases at V and 5 bases at J, leaving 10 bases unmatched. The CDR3 bases are TGTGCCAGTAGTATGAGGGGGGCGGGGGGCCAAGATACGCAGTATTTT. It translates to CASSMRGAGGQDTQYF.